The entry that follows covers one TCR beta chain sequence. Its antigen is unknown. The source of the sample is a study of OX40 agonist ivuxolimab in advanced cancers. On the study more broadly: Patients' therapy was ivuxolimab, an antibody that acts as an agonist of OX40 (CD134). Three patients, one with hepatocellular carcinoma and two with cutaneous melanoma, responded partially. Findings of the study overall: Expanded clones tended on average to be more numerous among CD8+ T cells than CD4+. It was also the case that some nonresponders had low normalized T-cell clonal expansion.

Germline CDR1 and CDR2: SGDLS and YYNGEE. Trimming cost V 4 bases and J 1 base, with 14 bases left between them. This CDR3 spans 15 amino acids. Sequenced by immunoSEQ multiplex PCR; TCRdb stores in-frame clones only, minus some. The data show roughly 33,000 clones, 74% seen once. The TCR comes from an adult with an advanced solid tumor such as melanoma, head and neck, liver or kidney cancer. The chain employs TRBV9 and TRBJ2-5; D remains unclear. Source: CD4+ or CD8+ T cells sorted from blood, taken in a trial of the OX40 agonist ivuxolimab. The CDR3 loop is CASSREGRLQETQYF. CDR3 DNA: TGTGCCAGCAGCCGAGAAGGACGGCTCCAAGAGACCCAGTACTTC.